Below, one TCR beta chain is given with its context. No antigen is known for it. Per-base quality was not reported, and no clone a single base away is much larger than it. The cohort consisted of 650 to 700 healthy bone marrow donors. Cohort members were all nominally healthy when sampled, although unrecorded immune exposures were likely present. The donor was CMV seronegative and was included in the group of about 400 seronegative cohort members. Every donor gave a peripheral blood sample, and the peripheral blood mononuclear cells from that sample were used for TCR beta sequencing. Genomic DNA was extracted from the blood cell samples with the Qiagen DNeasy Blood Extraction Kit. The data stem from a study of cytomegalovirus exposure and HLA in healthy donors (dated 2017 in TCRdb). Context from the whole study: An earlier analysis of a few hundred of the donors reported about 260 Gb of sequence data and 100 million to 120 million unique TCR beta sequences obtained from some 200 million T cells. Along with the approximately 620-subject first cohort, a separate validation cohort of over a hundred different subjects was used. In a later genetic analysis, genome-wide SNP genotypes for about three fifths of the roughly 670 donors were used, and that subset was treated as a discovery cohort. Alongside the repertoire data, information on donor age, sex, ethnicity and CMV serostatus was compiled. Class I and class II HLA loci were covered by the typing at four-digit resolution. In a later analysis, previously published TCR beta repertoires from several hundred donors were re-analyzed and high-resolution HLA genotyping was added so that TCR occurrence patterns could be studied. The study used immunosequencing to profile the T cell repertoires of approximately 650 subjects and linked those repertoires to cytomegalovirus serostatus. High-throughput TCR immunosequencing, statistical association of individual TCRs with disease status, and machine learning were combined to predict cytomegalovirus infection status. The study aimed to test whether signatures of past pathogen exposure could be identified by cataloging public T cell receptors. An earlier analysis of 587 of the donors used high-throughput TCR beta sequencing to judge whether each TCR beta V gene segment behaved as functional or pseudogenic. The genetic ancestry cluster associated with self-reported Caucasian donors included 70% to 85% of the 398 genotyped donors. Among roughly 400 genotyped donors of the cohort, an average of approximately 250,000 unique TCR beta nucleotide sequences were sequenced per donor, roughly 20% of them non-productive. Every discovery cohort repertoire had been produced on one sequencing platform. The number of donors typed differed by locus, with 629-630 for A, B, C, DRB1 and DQB1, roughly 520 for DQA1, approximately 580 for DPA1, and around 450 for DPB1. An early release that covered around 590 HLA-typed donors contained approximately 320 gigabases of sequencing data and tens of millions of unique TCR sequences. Rather than drawing on any new phenotypic data, the later analysis identified candidate immune exposures from TCR beta sequences and the way those sequences occurred across donors. About five DR-DQ haplotypes were handled as single units for association and clustering, since linkage in the cohort was strong.

Relative to germline, V is missing 3 bases and J is missing 6 bases, with 10 bases of the junction outside any gene match. The CDR3 sequence holds 16 residues, the cysteine and phenylalanine included. The entry retains the CDR3 DNA only, 48 bases that are in frame from base 1. CDR1 and CDR2, looked up from the germline V gene, are KGHSH and LQKENI. Library construction relied on the immunoSEQ multiplex PCR assay. A mixture of 60 forward primers for TCR Vbeta segments and 13 reverse primers for TCR Jbeta segments was used in the multiplex PCR. The CDR3 region of rearranged TCR beta genes was amplified from genomic DNA with a multiplex PCR assay. The Illumina HiSeq System was used to sequence the amplified TCR beta libraries as 87-base-pair reads. For the original study's pipeline: In a later analysis, around 80 million unique TCR beta chains were counted across the 500 to 700 repertoires, and roughly 11 million of these chains were shared by at least two donors. Raw reads were error-corrected and collapsed into unique sequences by a nearest-neighbor algorithm in which closely related sequences were merged to remove PCR and sequencing errors. V, D and J gene segments were assigned by aligning CDR3 sequences to IMGT reference sequences. Each retained sequence needed at least a six-nucleotide match to both a V gene segment and a J gene segment. A rearrangement counted as productive if the CDR3 had no stop codons and remained in frame with V and J, and every other rearrangement counted as non-productive. CDR3 was defined by IMGT convention, running from the second conserved V-encoded cysteine to the conserved J-encoded phenylalanine. The earlier analysis of approximately 500 of the donors excluded sequences that lacked an unambiguous match to a single V gene segment. In an earlier analysis of more than 500 of the donors, a V segment was called functional when productive rearrangements were above 56.7%, and segregating when the standard deviation between donors exceeded 5%. A statistical classification framework was built to diagnose cytomegalovirus status from the catalog of TCR beta chain sequences. In a later analysis, V and J genes were assigned by comparing TCR nucleotide sequences against IMGT/GENE-DB human TR gene sequences. In a later analysis, CDR3 sequences and most-parsimonious VDJ recombination scenarios were assigned using the TCRdist pipeline. In a later analysis, each TCR beta chain was defined by its CDR3 amino acid sequence together with its V-gene family, and reads lacking a unique V-gene family were excluded. A later analysis removed several hundred highly shared, low-generation-probability nucleotide sequences to deal with suspected cross-contamination and a sequencing artifact. In a later analysis, a clonal expansion index for each public chain was calculated from normalized within-repertoire ranks of inferred template counts. In a later analysis, generation probabilities were computed using a VDJ recombination model fitted to out-of-frame rearrangements, and the results were checked against IGoR. In a later analysis, TCR-TCR, TCR-HLA and TCR-CMV co-occurrence was scored with hypergeometric tests, and a repertoire-size bias correction was applied to TCR pairs. In a later analysis, false discovery rates were estimated by permuting HLA or CMV assignments 20 times. In a later analysis, co-occurring TCRs were grouped with DBSCAN, and TCRdist sequence similarity was added when clustering was performed within HLA-allele-positive subsets. Co-occurrence clustering excluded repertoires with fewer than 30,000 or more than 120,000 public chains, plus five with anomalous nucleotide sharing. Held by TCRdb, this immuneACCESS table contains in-frame sequences only and omits some clones. Under half of the omission traces to an unresolved V gene where checked; the cause of the rest is unknown. Clone size and V and J calls were adopted from that table, with D and trimming inferred from the DNA. The sample table shows some 120,000 clones, and approximately 80% are seen once. Around 1.5% of the sample belongs to the ten largest clones.

Paper-wide results and their limitations: Strong co-occurrence of HLA alleles, especially DR and DQ, made assigning TCR associations to individual alleles difficult. A further reported finding was that TCR beta sequences accurately predicted the HLA-A and HLA-B alleles for most subjects in the first cohort. Compared with equally common non-associated chains, HLA-associated TCR beta chains in a later analysis were more clonally expanded and had lower generation probabilities. A later analysis associated around 16,000 TCR beta sequences with specific HLA alleles at a false discovery rate of 0.05. In an earlier analysis of under 600 of the donors, most TCR beta V segments were observed in productive rearrangements about 87% or about 30% of the time, broadly matching IMGT annotations. Several of the top co-occurrence clusters appeared to be linked to parvovirus B19, influenza, CMV and Epstein-Barr virus, according to a later analysis. In vitro tests confirmed that a few of the cytomegalovirus-associated TCR beta chains recognize cytomegalovirus antigens. In a later analysis, TCR association rates were found to vary across HLA loci, with the most associated TCRs seen for DRB1 alleles and the fewest for HLA-C alleles. A cluster of highly shared sequence variants was judged likely to represent a technical artifact of the sequencing pipeline. A later genetic analysis associated a missense DCLRE1C variant with V-gene and J-gene trimming of TCR beta chains, and an independent cohort replicated the association. This cohort had only TCR beta chains sequenced, and the lack of alpha or paired-chain data limited which features could be detected. Because the 87-base-pair reads could not distinguish some IMGT-functional V segments, including TRBV6-2 and TRBV6-3, those segments were excluded. Immune exposure information for the cohort was limited to CMV serostatus. The classifier was reported to diagnose cytomegalovirus status with high specificity and sensitivity in both the original and validation cohorts. Because counts were too low, some 16 rarely observed V segments, including chromosome 9 orphons, were excluded from the earlier analysis of several hundred of the donors. In a later analysis, most CMV-associated TCR beta chains were found to appear HLA-restricted, with HLA associations seemingly driven largely by CMV exposure. Most TCR sequences were seen in very few donors, while some public TCRs were found in many individuals. The presence/absence analyses assumed that sequencing depth was roughly uniform across donors, and that assumption may not be true. According to the authors, the approach could potentially be generalized to other disease states and immunological phenotypes. Linkage disequilibrium might explain the correlated functional status among segregating V segments, but an unknown experimental factor could not be ruled out. Because some donors lacked HLA typing at each locus, the association tests relied only on the typed subset. According to a later genetic analysis, donors in an Asian-associated ancestry cluster had fewer N-insertions in productive TCRs than the approximately 710-donor mean. In the study, 150 to 200 TCR beta chains were listed as associated with cytomegalovirus.

The chain uses TRBV18 and TRBJ2-1; TRBD2 agrees with 8 junctional bases. The specimen sequenced was PBMCs. The clonotype comes from a woman under 30 in good health and CMV-seronegative. The CDR3 region reads CASSPRPGLETNEQFF. The sequenced DNA is TGTGCCAGCTCACCTCGACCGGGACTAGAAACCAATGAGCAGTTCTTC.